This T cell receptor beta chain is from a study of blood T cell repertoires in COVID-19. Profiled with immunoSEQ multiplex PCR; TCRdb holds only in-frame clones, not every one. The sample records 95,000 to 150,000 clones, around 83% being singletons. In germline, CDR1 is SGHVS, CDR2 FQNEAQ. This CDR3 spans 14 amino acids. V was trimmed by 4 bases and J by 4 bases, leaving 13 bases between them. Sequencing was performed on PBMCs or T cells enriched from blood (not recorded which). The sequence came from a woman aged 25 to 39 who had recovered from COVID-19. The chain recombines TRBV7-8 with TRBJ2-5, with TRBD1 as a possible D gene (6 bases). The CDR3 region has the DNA TGTGCCAGCAGCTCTGGACAGCGATCAGAGACCCAGTACTTC. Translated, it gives CASSSGQRSETQYF.